The 7 T cell receptor beta chains below come from one sample, sequenced in a study of Ad26.COV2.S vaccination and SARS-CoV-2 variants. Data came from immunoSEQ multiplex PCR; TCRdb stores just in-frame clones and leaves some out. The repertoire includes approximately 410,000 clones, approximately 92% of them detected once, and around 1.8% sits in the top ten. Treatment described: some 20 received Ad26.COV2.S at low or high dose, single or two shots; about five received placebo; per-sample allocation not given. Samples analyzed were those drawn on day 63 after the first vaccine or placebo injection. The sequencing here drew on peripheral blood, taken in a trial of Ad26.COV2.S vaccine versus placebo. The receptor source for this set is a person between 18 and 65 years old who received the Ad26.COV2.S COVID-19 vaccine or a placebo.

J is TRBJ2-5 and V is TRBV7-9; TRBD1 is a possible D gene (6 bases). CDR3 length: 12 residues. Between the trimmed V and J ends, which lost 6 bases and 3 bases, there was a span of 8 bases. The V gene's germline CDR1 is SEHNR and CDR2 FQNEAQ (reference sequence). CDR3 DNA: TGTGCCAGCAGATGGACAGAAGAGACCCAGTACTTC. This sequence encodes CASRWTEETQYF.

This chain links TRBV5-1 with TRBJ2-7; a possible D gene is TRBD2 (6 bases). The germline V gene has CDR1 SGHRS and CDR2 YFSETQ. This CDR3 is built from 17 residues. Trimming took 0 bases from V and 4 from J, leaving 20 bases between them. This CDR3 reads CASSLAGGSGRRYEQYF. The CDR3 region has the DNA TGCGCCAGCAGCTTGGCCGGGGGATCGGGGCGCCGGTACGAGCAGTACTTC.

The chain is built from TRBV3-1 (or the pseudogene TRBV3-2) and TRBJ2-1; 9 bases align to TRBD2. The V and J ends lost 0 bases and 8 bases, in that order; junction bases with no gene match: 8. CDR1 LGHDT and CDR2 YNNKEL come from the germline V gene (reference sequence). The CDR3 is 16 amino acids. Here the CDR3 reads CASSQDRLAGKDEQFF. The CDR3 DNA reads TGTGCCAGCAGCCAAGACCGGCTAGCGGGGAAAGATGAGCAGTTCTTC.

This clone has just a few counts. The V call is TRBV19, the J call TRBJ1-5; D gene unclear. The CDR3 is made up of 15 amino acids. The germline V and J ends were trimmed by 5 bases and 0 bases, with 11 bases remaining between them. Germline CDR1 reads LNHDA; CDR2 reads SQIVND (reference sequence). The CDR3 DNA follows: TGTGCCAGTAGTTTCACAGCGTATAGCAATCAGCCCCAGCATTTT. Protein sequence: CASSFTAYSNQPQHF.

The CDR3 bases are TGCAGTGCTAGTCGGGGGGACACCGGGGAGCTGTTTTTT. It translates to CSASRGDTGELFF. The chain uses TRBV20-1 and TRBJ2-2; 7 bases match TRBD2. The CDR3 contains 13 residues. V lost 3 bases to trimming and J lost 3 bases; unmatched junction nucleotides: 1. The V gene's germline CDR1 is DFQATT and CDR2 SNEGSKA (reference sequence).

J is TRBJ2-3 and V is TRBV12-3 or TRBV12-4; D unresolved. Trimming shortened V by 3 bases and J by 5 bases, and 6 bases separated the two germline ends. This CDR3 has 12 amino acids. CDR3 amino acids: CASSFSLDTQYF. CDR3 sequence (DNA): TGTGCCAGCAGTTTTTCCTTAGATACGCAGTATTTT.

V is TRBV7-2 and J is TRBJ2-5; 9 bases agree with TRBD2. There are 16 residues in the CDR3. J lost 3 bases, V lost 0 bases, and 5 bases had no gene match. CDR1 is SGHTA, CDR2 FQGNSA, per germline. This CDR3 is CASSLAGGGAKETQYF. CDR3 sequence (DNA): TGTGCCAGCAGCTTAGCTGGCGGGGGGGCAAAAGAGACCCAGTACTTC.